This entry is about one T cell receptor beta chain. The same CDR3 also results from other DNA sequences found in this sample. Isolated RNA was reverse transcribed in full, so expressed TCRB transcripts were sequenced. Assay used: immunoSEQ multiplex PCR; TCRdb lists only in-frame clones, some missing. The table records a few hundred thousand clones, roughly 12% of them present only once. This entry belongs to a study of beta chain features in type 1 diabetes. This clonotype was obtained from a man aged 18 to 29 in good health. The sequenced material came from naive CD4+ T cells from blood.

The CDR3 reads CASSRDRNTEAFF. The CDR3 nucleotides read TGTGCCAGCAGCAGAGACAGGAACACTGAAGCTTTCTTT. This chain joins TRBV7-7 and TRBJ1-1; the D gene is possibly TRBD1 (5 bases). V was clipped by 5 bases and J by 1 base, with 8 bases between them. The CDR3 spans 13 residues. Germline V gives CDR1 SSHAT, CDR2 FNYEAQ (reference sequence).